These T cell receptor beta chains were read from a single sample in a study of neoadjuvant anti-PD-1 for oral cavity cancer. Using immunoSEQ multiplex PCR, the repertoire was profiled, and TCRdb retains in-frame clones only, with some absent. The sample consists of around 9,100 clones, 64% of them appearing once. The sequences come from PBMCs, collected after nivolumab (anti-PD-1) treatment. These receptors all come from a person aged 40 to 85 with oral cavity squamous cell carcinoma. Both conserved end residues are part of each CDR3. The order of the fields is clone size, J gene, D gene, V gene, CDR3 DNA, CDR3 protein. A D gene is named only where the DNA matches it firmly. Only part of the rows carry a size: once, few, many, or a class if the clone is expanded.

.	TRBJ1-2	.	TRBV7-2	TGTGCCAGCAGCTTAGTAAAGGGGGATTATGGCTACACCTTC	CASSLVKGDYGYTF
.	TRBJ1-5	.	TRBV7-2	TGTGCCAGCAGCTTATTCCGGCAGACGAATCAGCCCCAGCATTTT	CASSLFRQTNQPQHF
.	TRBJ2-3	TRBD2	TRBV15	TGTGCCACCAGTATTAGCGGGGGAGGAGATACGCAGTATTTT	CATSISGGGDTQYF
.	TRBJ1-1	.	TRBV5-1	TGCGCCAGCAGCTTGGGCGGGAACACTGAAGCTTTCTTT	CASSLGGNTEAFF
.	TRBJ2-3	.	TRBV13	TGTGCCAGCAGCGCTGCCCGGGGGCTTAGCACAGATACGCAGTATTTT	CASSAARGLSTDTQYF
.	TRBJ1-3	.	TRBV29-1	TGCAGCGTTGGAGGGCACTCTGGAAACACCATATATTTT	CSVGGHSGNTIYF
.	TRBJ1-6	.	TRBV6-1	TGTGCCAGCAGCGACAGGTATAATTCACCCCTCCACTTT	CASSDRYNSPLHF
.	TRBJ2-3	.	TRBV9	TGTGCCACCTCGGTGGGACCTAGCACAGATACGCAGTATTTT	CATSVGPSTDTQYF
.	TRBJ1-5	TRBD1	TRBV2	TGTGCCAGCAGAGGGACAGGGGGACAGCCCCAGCATTTT	CASRGTGGQPQHF
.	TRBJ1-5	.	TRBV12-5	TGTGCTAGTGGTTTGGTATGGGTACCTGGGAACCAGGGCAATCAGCCCCAGCATTTT	CASGLVWVPGNQGNQPQHF
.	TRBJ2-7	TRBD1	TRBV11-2	TGTGCCAGCAGCTTAGTCATTGGGACAGGGACCTTCTACGAGCAGTACTTC	CASSLVIGTGTFYEQYF
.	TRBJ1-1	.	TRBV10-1	TGCGCCAGCAGTGAGTCGCCGGTTTCGGGTGGAGGGAGGAACACTGAAGCTTTCTTT	CASSESPVSGGGRNTEAFF
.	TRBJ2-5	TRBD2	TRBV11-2	TGTGCCAGCAGCTTGGATAGCGGGGGGAAGAGAACCCAGTACTTC	CASSLDSGGKRTQYF
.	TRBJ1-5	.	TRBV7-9	TGTGCCAGCATCCCCCCGGGGGGATCGACCCAGCATTTT	CASIPPGGSTQHF
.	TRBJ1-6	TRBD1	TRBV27	TGTGCCAGCAGACTAGGGGGCCCAAATTCACCCCTCCACTTT	CASRLGGPNSPLHF
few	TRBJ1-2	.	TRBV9	TGTGCCAGCAGCGTTGGCAGCCCTAACTATGGCTACACCTTC	CASSVGSPNYGYTF
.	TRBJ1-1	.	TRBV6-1	TGTGCCAGCAGTGCTAAGACAGACTTGAACACTGAAGCTTTCTTT	CASSAKTDLNTEAFF
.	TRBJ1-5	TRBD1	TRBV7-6	TGTGCCAGCAGCGTCGGGACAGGGGGTAATCAGCCCCAGCATTTT	CASSVGTGGNQPQHF